This T cell receptor (beta chain) was documented in a study of technical replicates of blood from several donors. Assay used: immunoSEQ multiplex PCR; TCRdb lists only in-frame clones, some missing. The data show approximately 76,000 clones, about 97% seen once. This receptor was identified in a human donor in good health. The sample consisted of T cells isolated from PBMCs.

CDR3 in amino acids: CASSQTGQANYGYTF. The CDR3 DNA reads TGCGCCAGCAGCCAGACTGGACAGGCGAACTATGGCTACACCTTC. The chain uses TRBV4-1 and TRBJ1-2; TRBD1 agrees at 7 bases. Per the germline V gene, CDR1 is MGHRA and CDR2 is YSYEKL. The V and J ends lost 3 bases and 2 bases, in that order; junction bases with no gene match: 6. The CDR3 length is 15 residues.